These 2 T cell receptor beta chains originate from one sample sequenced in a study of T cell responses to AZD1222 COVID-19 vaccine. The method was immunoSEQ multiplex PCR; TCRdb's version includes in-frame clones alone and lacks a portion of them. The data show approximately 120,000 clones, 80% to 90% seen once. This sample comprised peripheral blood, obtained on day 0 of AZD1222 vaccination. These receptors were collected from an adult in good health.

The DNA of the CDR3 is TGTGCCAGTAGTATAGTCTGGGGACAGGGGCGGAATCAGCCCCAGCATTTT. Translating gives CASSIVWGQGRNQPQHF. The chain employs TRBV19 and TRBJ1-5, with 10 bases lining up with TRBD1. V trimming: 1 base; J trimming: 4 bases; junction bases outside the gene matches: 7. Per germline, CDR1 LNHDA and CDR2 SQIVND (reference sequence). This CDR3 comprises 17 residues.

In this sample, this clone turned up a few times. The chain is built from TRBV6-6 and TRBJ2-6; no clear D gene. This CDR3 region has 14 residues. From germline, CDR1 is MNHNY and CDR2 SVGAGI (reference sequence). V shed 2 bases and J shed 0 bases, with 2 bases lying between them. CDR3 sequence reads: CASSYDSGANVLTF. The CDR3, as DNA: TGTGCCAGCAGTTACGACTCTGGGGCCAACGTCCTGACTTTC.